This TCR beta chain emerged from a study of blood T cell repertoires in COVID-19. Some clones are missing from TCRdb's copy, which holds only in-frame ones; the method was immunoSEQ multiplex PCR. Seen here are 400,000 to 450,000 clones, more than 80% observed once, and the top ten hold more than 1.4%. V dropped 6 bases and J dropped 3 bases, with 14 bases sitting between them. CDR1 SGHDN and CDR2 FVKESK come from the germline V gene. The CDR3 has 15 residues. The receptor was isolated from a woman aged 25 to 39 with active or convalescent COVID-19. The chain uses TRBV14 and TRBJ2-2, with unresolved D. Source material: peripheral blood. The CDR3: CASSSIISDTGELFF. The CDR3 DNA sequence: TGTGCCAGCAGTTCTATAATTTCGGACACCGGGGAGCTGTTTTTT. The variable domain in full, completed from reference TRBV14 and TRBJ2-2, reads EAGVTQFPSHSVIEKGQTVTLRCDPISGHDNLYWYRRVMGKEIKFLLHFVKESKQDESGMPNNRFLAERTGGTYSTLKVQPAELEDSGVYFCASSSIISDTGELFFGEGSRLTVL.